What follows is one TCR beta chain and its context. Its antigen is unidentified. CDR3 length equals 13 residues. Germline V gives CDR1 MNHEY, CDR2 SVGEGT. The J segment lost 4 bases and the V segment lost 8 bases, leaving 6 bases of the junction unmatched. This record comes from a study of blood T cells in healthy people across ages. Findings and caveats of the study: Age brought a roughly linear fall in TCR beta diversity measured per million T cells.

Together with a sample-barcoded 5' primer, a J-beta primer mix was included in a second PCR lasting about 7 to 12 cycles. One entry per CDR3 protein results from TCRdb running MiXCR on the 5' RACE reads. Among roughly 730,000 distinct CDR3 sequences listed, around three fifths were seen once. This rearrangement joins TRBV6-2 or TRBV6-3 to TRBJ2-7; TRBD1 matches 9 bases. Sequencing was done on a sample of blood. The sequence was obtained from a man between 40 and 49 years old in good health. The CDR3 loop reads CASLGTGMYEQYF. In DNA form, the CDR3 reads TGTGCCAGCCTCGGGACAGGGATGTACGAGCAGTACTTC.